A single TCR beta chain is shown here with its context. TCRdb passed the 5' RACE reads through MiXCR, listing each CDR3 protein once. The sample has 650,000 to 800,000 distinct CDR3 sequences, under 9% seen once. This sample was taken from a study of identical twins. The J segment lost 6 bases and the V segment lost 4 bases, leaving 5 bases of the junction unmatched. The CDR3 is made up of 14 amino acids. The V gene's germline CDR1 is MDHEN and CDR2 SYDVKM. The same sample was also used in a study of yellow fever vaccine responses in identical twins.

The V call is TRBV28, the J call TRBJ2-7; TRBD2 aligns across 11 bases. The receptor's source is a woman aged 18-29 years in good health. Sequencing was performed on PBMCs. The CDR3: CASSSLAGVVEQYF. The CDR3 DNA reads as TGTGCCAGCAGTTCACTAGCGGGGGTAGTCGAGCAGTACTTC.